This is a list of T cell receptor beta chains from one sample in a study of blood T cells in healthy people across ages. TCRdb re-derived calls from the 5' RACE reads in MiXCR, one entry per CDR3 protein. The sample holds approximately 1.5 million distinct CDR3 sequences, approximately 39% seen once. The specimen was blood. Every receptor here comes from a young woman in good health. CDR3s include the opening cysteine and the closing phenylalanine or tryptophan. D genes are given only for firm matches. Clone size, where shown, is once, few, many, or a class for clones that have expanded.

clone_size: NA
j_call: TRBJ1-5
cdr3_length: 16
v_call: TRBV10-3
d_call: NA
cdr3_aa: CAILPGFGLPSQPRHF
cdr3_nt: TGTGCCATCCTTCCGGGCTTTGGCTTGCCCAGTCAGCCCCGGCATTTT

clone_size: NA
j_call: TRBJ2-1
cdr3_length: 16
v_call: TRBV7-9
d_call: NA
cdr3_aa: CASSLALASMRDEQFF
cdr3_nt: TGTGCCAGCAGCTTAGCTTTGGCGAGTATGAGGGATGAGCAGTTCTTC

clone_size: few
j_call: TRBJ2-5
cdr3_length: 16
v_call: TRBV6-2/TRBV6-3
d_call: NA
cdr3_aa: CASSYSTSYVQETQYF
cdr3_nt: TGTGCCAGCAGTTACTCGACCAGCTACGTTCAAGAGACCCAGTACTTC

clone_size: NA
j_call: TRBJ2-7
cdr3_length: 13
v_call: TRBV20-1
d_call: NA
cdr3_aa: CSGGGETSYEQYF
cdr3_nt: TGCAGTGGGGGCGGGGAAACTTCCTACGAGCAGTACTTC

clone_size: NA
j_call: TRBJ2-5
cdr3_length: 16
v_call: TRBV12-3/TRBV12-4
d_call: TRBD2
cdr3_aa: CASNDGLAGGGNEQYF
cdr3_nt: TGTGCCAGCAACGATGGACTAGCGGGAGGGGGCAATGAGCAGTACTTC

clone_size: few
j_call: TRBJ2-1
cdr3_length: 15
v_call: TRBV30
d_call: TRBD1
cdr3_aa: CAWSWGTGVSNEQFF
cdr3_nt: TGTGCCTGGAGTTGGGGGACAGGGGTCTCCAATGAGCAGTTCTTC

clone_size: NA
j_call: TRBJ2-1
cdr3_length: 17
v_call: TRBV7-2
d_call: TRBD2
cdr3_aa: CASSWLGGGPPYNEQFF
cdr3_nt: TGTGCCAGCAGCTGGCTGGGGGGAGGGCCTCCCTACAATGAGCAGTTCTTC

clone_size: few
j_call: TRBJ2-2
cdr3_length: 14
v_call: TRBV21-1
d_call: NA
cdr3_aa: CASNLQGSTGELFF
cdr3_nt: TGTGCCAGCAACCTGCAGGGATCCACCGGGGAGCTGTTTTTT

clone_size: NA
j_call: TRBJ1-2
cdr3_length: 11
v_call: TRBV12-3/TRBV12-4
d_call: NA
cdr3_aa: CASSLGGRYTF
cdr3_nt: TGTGCCAGCAGTTTAGGGGGGCGCTACACCTTC

clone_size: few
j_call: TRBJ2-6
cdr3_length: 19
v_call: TRBV3-1
d_call: NA
cdr3_aa: CASSLFDRLDPSGANVLTF
cdr3_nt: TGTGCCAGCAGCCTATTTGACAGACTAGATCCTTCTGGGGCCAACGTCCTGACTTTC

clone_size: NA
j_call: TRBJ2-5
cdr3_length: 14
v_call: TRBV12-3/TRBV12-4
d_call: NA
cdr3_aa: CASTLAGGPKTQYF
cdr3_nt: TGTGCCAGCACCCTCGCCGGGGGTCCAAAGACCCAGTACTTC

clone_size: many
j_call: TRBJ2-1
cdr3_length: 14
v_call: TRBV12-3/TRBV12-4
d_call: NA
cdr3_aa: CASSLRRGYNEQFF
cdr3_nt: TGTGCCAGCAGCCTCCGGCGGGGATACAATGAGCAGTTCTTC

clone_size: few
j_call: TRBJ2-1
cdr3_length: 17
v_call: TRBV21-1
d_call: NA
cdr3_aa: CASILFTGGSSYNEQFF
cdr3_nt: TGTGCCAGCATCCTTTTTACAGGGGGAAGCTCCTACAATGAGCAGTTCTTC

clone_size: NA
j_call: TRBJ2-1
cdr3_length: 15
v_call: TRBV7-6
d_call: NA
cdr3_aa: CASSSPLRGNNEQFF
cdr3_nt: TGTGCCAGCAGCTCCCCTTTGCGAGGGAACAATGAGCAGTTCTTC

clone_size: NA
j_call: TRBJ2-1
cdr3_length: 15
v_call: TRBV10-2
d_call: NA
cdr3_aa: CASTAVGASYNEQFF
cdr3_nt: TGCGCCAGCACCGCGGTGGGTGCCTCCTACAATGAGCAGTTCTTC

clone_size: many
j_call: TRBJ2-5
cdr3_length: 13
v_call: TRBV10-3
d_call: NA
cdr3_aa: CAISGKGQETQYF
cdr3_nt: TGTGCCATCAGTGGAAAGGGACAAGAGACCCAGTACTTC

clone_size: few
j_call: TRBJ2-7
cdr3_length: 14
v_call: TRBV3-1
d_call: NA
cdr3_aa: CASSQRAQVYEQYF
cdr3_nt: TGTGCCAGCAGCCAACGAGCACAAGTTTACGAGCAGTACTTC

clone_size: NA
j_call: TRBJ2-7
cdr3_length: 14
v_call: TRBV27
d_call: TRBD2
cdr3_aa: CASSLMSGRYEQYF
cdr3_nt: TGTGCCAGCAGTTTAATGTCCGGGAGGTACGAGCAGTATTTC

clone_size: NA
j_call: TRBJ2-3
cdr3_length: 14
v_call: TRBV9
d_call: TRBD2
cdr3_aa: CASSSPPGGDTQYF
cdr3_nt: TGTGCCAGCAGCTCCCCCCCGGGAGGGGATACGCAGTATTTT

clone_size: NA
j_call: TRBJ2-7
cdr3_length: 13
v_call: TRBV6-5
d_call: NA
cdr3_aa: CASSYSVANEQYF
cdr3_nt: TGTGCCAGCAGTTACTCTGTGGCTAATGAGCAGTACTTC

clone_size: NA
j_call: TRBJ2-3
cdr3_length: 16
v_call: TRBV7-3
d_call: TRBD2
cdr3_aa: CASSSDSSGSFNTQYF
cdr3_nt: TGTGCCAGCAGCTCCGACTCTAGCGGGAGTTTTAATACGCAGTATTTT

clone_size: NA
j_call: TRBJ1-5
cdr3_length: 17
v_call: TRBV27
d_call: NA
cdr3_aa: CASSPGTIYHSNQPQHF
cdr3_nt: TGTGCCAGCAGCCCCGGGACAATCTACCATAGCAATCAGCCCCAGCATTTT

clone_size: NA
j_call: TRBJ2-6
cdr3_length: 16
v_call: TRBV6-2/TRBV6-3
d_call: NA
cdr3_aa: CASSYVGNSGANVLTF
cdr3_nt: TGTGCCAGCAGTTACGTAGGAAACTCTGGGGCCAACGTCCTGACTTTC

clone_size: few
j_call: TRBJ2-1
cdr3_length: 18
v_call: TRBV4-1
d_call: TRBD2
cdr3_aa: CASSQMTSGYLGYNEQFF
cdr3_nt: TGCGCCAGCAGCCAAATGACTAGCGGATATTTGGGTTACAATGAGCAGTTCTTC

clone_size: NA
j_call: TRBJ2-3
cdr3_length: 15
v_call: TRBV9
d_call: NA
cdr3_aa: CASSVEEGSTDTQYF
cdr3_nt: TGTGCCAGCAGCGTAGAAGAGGGTAGCACAGATACGCAGTATTTT

clone_size: NA
j_call: TRBJ2-1
cdr3_length: 16
v_call: TRBV28
d_call: NA
cdr3_aa: CASSSRGHVRYNEQFF
cdr3_nt: TGTGCCAGCAGTTCCAGGGGACACGTAAGATACAATGAGCAGTTCTTC

clone_size: few
j_call: TRBJ2-3
cdr3_length: 16
v_call: TRBV24-1
d_call: NA
cdr3_aa: CATSDLGATSTDTQYF
cdr3_nt: TGTGCCACCAGTGATTTAGGCGCTACGAGCACAGATACGCAGTATTTT

clone_size: few
j_call: TRBJ2-7
cdr3_length: 14
v_call: TRBV20-1
d_call: TRBD2
cdr3_aa: CSARDGRETYEQYF
cdr3_nt: TGCAGTGCTAGAGATGGGCGGGAGACTTACGAGCAGTACTTC

clone_size: NA
j_call: TRBJ2-3
cdr3_length: 14
v_call: TRBV12-3/TRBV12-4
d_call: TRBD2
cdr3_aa: CASSLRLAKDTQYF
cdr3_nt: TGTGCCAGCAGTCTCAGACTAGCCAAAGATACGCAGTATTTT

clone_size: NA
j_call: TRBJ1-2
cdr3_length: 13
v_call: TRBV7-3
d_call: TRBD1
cdr3_aa: CAGSPTGGNGYTF
cdr3_nt: TGTGCCGGCAGCCCGACAGGGGGCAATGGCTACACCTTC

clone_size: NA
j_call: TRBJ1-5
cdr3_length: 15
v_call: TRBV20-1
d_call: NA
cdr3_aa: CSASAADHSNQPQHF
cdr3_nt: TGCAGTGCTAGTGCGGCGGACCATAGCAATCAGCCCCAGCATTTT

clone_size: NA
j_call: TRBJ2-4
cdr3_length: 18
v_call: TRBV12-3/TRBV12-4
d_call: TRBD2
cdr3_aa: CASSPTSGGAAAKNIQYF
cdr3_nt: TGTGCCAGCAGCCCGACTAGCGGGGGGGCGGCGGCCAAAAACATTCAGTACTTC

clone_size: few
j_call: TRBJ2-7
cdr3_length: 15
v_call: TRBV27
d_call: NA
cdr3_aa: CASSALAGTSYEQYF
cdr3_nt: TGTGCCAGCAGTGCCTTGGCGGGAACTTCCTACGAGCAGTACTTC

clone_size: NA
j_call: TRBJ1-1
cdr3_length: 15
v_call: TRBV5-1
d_call: NA
cdr3_aa: CASSRVYERDTEAFF
cdr3_nt: TGCGCCAGCAGCAGAGTATACGAGCGCGACACTGAAGCTTTCTTT

clone_size: few
j_call: TRBJ2-2
cdr3_length: 15
v_call: TRBV14
d_call: NA
cdr3_aa: CASSQENRATGELFF
cdr3_nt: TGTGCCAGCAGCCAAGAGAACAGGGCCACCGGGGAGCTGTTTTTT

clone_size: once
j_call: TRBJ2-3
cdr3_length: 16
v_call: TRBV6-2/TRBV6-3
d_call: NA
cdr3_aa: CASSRGLRPATDTQYF
cdr3_nt: TGTGCCAGCAGCCGGGGGCTGCGCCCCGCAACAGATACGCAGTATTTT

clone_size: NA
j_call: TRBJ2-5
cdr3_length: 12
v_call: TRBV2
d_call: NA
cdr3_aa: CATLTYQETQYF
cdr3_nt: TGTGCCACCCTTACGTACCAAGAGACCCAGTACTTC

clone_size: NA
j_call: TRBJ2-1
cdr3_length: 17
v_call: TRBV4-3
d_call: TRBD2
cdr3_aa: CASSQDRLAAQGNEQFF
cdr3_nt: TGCGCCAGCAGCCAAGACAGGCTAGCGGCCCAAGGGAATGAGCAGTTCTTC

clone_size: few
j_call: TRBJ1-2
cdr3_length: 13
v_call: TRBV20-1
d_call: TRBD1
cdr3_aa: CSASRTGEYGYTF
cdr3_nt: TGCAGTGCTAGTCGGACAGGGGAGTATGGCTACACCTTC

clone_size: NA
j_call: TRBJ2-3
cdr3_length: 15
v_call: TRBV27
d_call: TRBD2
cdr3_aa: CASSSLGGSTDTQYF
cdr3_nt: TGTGCCAGCAGTTCCCTCGGGGGGTCCACAGATACGCAGTATTTT

clone_size: many
j_call: TRBJ2-7
cdr3_length: 13
v_call: TRBV7-9
d_call: NA
cdr3_aa: CASSLEGGYEQYF
cdr3_nt: TGTGCCAGCAGCTTAGAGGGGGGGTACGAGCAGTACTTC

clone_size: few
j_call: TRBJ2-3
cdr3_length: 18
v_call: TRBV11-2
d_call: TRBD2
cdr3_aa: CASSKGPYLAGRTDTQYF
cdr3_nt: TGTGCCAGCAGCAAAGGCCCCTATCTAGCGGGGCGCACAGATACGCAGTATTTT

clone_size: NA
j_call: TRBJ2-7
cdr3_length: 15
v_call: TRBV3-1
d_call: NA
cdr3_aa: CASSQIALGSYEQYF
cdr3_nt: TGTGCCAGCAGCCAAATAGCCCTCGGGTCCTACGAGCAGTACTTC

clone_size: NA
j_call: TRBJ2-7
cdr3_length: 13
v_call: TRBV20-1
d_call: NA
cdr3_aa: CSATRGVSYEQYF
cdr3_nt: TGCAGTGCCACGAGGGGGGTATCCTACGAGCAGTACTTC

clone_size: few
j_call: TRBJ1-1
cdr3_length: 16
v_call: TRBV11-2
d_call: NA
cdr3_aa: CASSFWALTMNTEAFF
cdr3_nt: TGTGCCAGCAGCTTCTGGGCCCTGACCATGAACACTGAAGCTTTCTTT

clone_size: many
j_call: TRBJ2-3
cdr3_length: 16
v_call: TRBV3-1
d_call: TRBD2
cdr3_aa: CASSLGLAGASDTQYF
cdr3_nt: TGTGCCAGCAGCCTGGGACTAGCGGGGGCTTCAGATACGCAGTATTTT

clone_size: NA
j_call: TRBJ2-5
cdr3_length: 15
v_call: TRBV20-1
d_call: TRBD2
cdr3_aa: CSARDSGRLFNEQYF
cdr3_nt: TGCAGTGCTAGAGATAGCGGGAGGCTGTTCAATGAGCAGTACTTC

clone_size: NA
j_call: TRBJ2-2
cdr3_length: 17
v_call: TRBV7-2
d_call: NA
cdr3_aa: CASSLVSFLRNTGELFF
cdr3_nt: TGTGCCAGCAGCTTAGTCTCCTTCCTACGAAACACCGGGGAGCTGTTTTTT

clone_size: NA
j_call: TRBJ2-3
cdr3_length: 18
v_call: TRBV7-9
d_call: NA
cdr3_aa: CAFEDRAALAGPTDTQYF
cdr3_nt: TGTGCCTTTGAGGACAGGGCCGCCCTAGCGGGGCCCACAGATACGCAGTATTTT

clone_size: NA
j_call: TRBJ2-7
cdr3_length: 13
v_call: TRBV6-5
d_call: TRBD1
cdr3_aa: CASGTGSRYEQYF
cdr3_nt: TGTGCCAGCGGGACAGGGAGCCGCTACGAGCAGTACTTC

clone_size: NA
j_call: TRBJ1-2
cdr3_length: 11
v_call: TRBV29-1
d_call: NA
cdr3_aa: CSGGTTYGYTF
cdr3_nt: TGCAGCGGTGGGACAACGTATGGCTACACCTTC

clone_size: NA
j_call: TRBJ2-7
cdr3_length: 13
v_call: TRBV20-1
d_call: TRBD2
cdr3_aa: CSAGAGGHVEQYF
cdr3_nt: TGCAGTGCTGGAGCGGGGGGGCATGTCGAGCAGTACTTC

clone_size: few
j_call: TRBJ2-1
cdr3_length: 15
v_call: TRBV9
d_call: NA
cdr3_aa: CASSVVPARHNEQFF
cdr3_nt: TGTGCCAGCAGCGTAGTTCCCGCGCGTCACAATGAGCAGTTCTTC